The rows below give T cell receptor beta chains drawn from one sample of a study of Ad26.COV2.S vaccination and SARS-CoV-2 variants. Clones were sequenced by immunoSEQ multiplex PCR, and TCRdb holds only the in-frame ones, with some missing. In the table there are 380,000 or so clones, roughly nine tenths of which are singletons. Source: peripheral blood, taken in a trial of Ad26.COV2.S vaccine versus placebo. Receptor source: a person aged 18 to 65 who received the Ad26.COV2.S COVID-19 vaccine or a placebo. Each CDR3 is given with its conserved first and last residue. The D gene is left open where the match is weak. The listing skips clone size in some rows; elsewhere it reads once, few, many or a size class.

d_call: -
j_call: TRBJ2-5
v_call: TRBV6-5
clone_size: -
cdr3_aa: CASSYPSRGQETQYF
cdr3_nt: TGTGCCAGCAGTTACCCCTCGAGAGGTCAAGAGACCCAGTACTTC

d_call: TRBD1
j_call: TRBJ2-1
v_call: TRBV9
clone_size: -
cdr3_aa: CASSVGVRDRELVEQFF
cdr3_nt: TGTGCCAGCAGCGTAGGCGTTAGGGACAGGGAATTAGTTGAGCAGTTCTTC

d_call: -
j_call: TRBJ1-1
v_call: TRBV6-5
clone_size: few
cdr3_aa: CASRETTEYTEAFF
cdr3_nt: TGTGCCAGCAGAGAGACGACCGAGTACACTGAAGCTTTCTTT

d_call: -
j_call: TRBJ2-7
v_call: TRBV11-2
clone_size: -
cdr3_aa: CASRSGALYEQYF
cdr3_nt: TGTGCCAGCAGGTCAGGGGCCCTCTACGAGCAGTACTTC

d_call: TRBD1
j_call: TRBJ1-6
v_call: TRBV7-3
clone_size: -
cdr3_aa: CASSSGGQGWSPLHF
cdr3_nt: TGTGCCAGCAGCTCCGGGGGACAGGGGTGGTCACCCCTCCACTTT

d_call: TRBD1
j_call: TRBJ1-2
v_call: TRBV14
clone_size: once
cdr3_aa: CASSQQGQALKGYTF
cdr3_nt: TGTGCCAGCAGCCAGCAGGGACAGGCTCTAAAAGGCTACACCTTC

d_call: -
j_call: TRBJ2-1
v_call: TRBV4-1
clone_size: once
cdr3_aa: CASRGDGQNNEQFF
cdr3_nt: TGCGCCAGCAGAGGAGACGGACAGAACAATGAGCAGTTCTTC

d_call: -
j_call: TRBJ1-3
v_call: TRBV7-8
clone_size: -
cdr3_aa: CASSLPGRNTIYF
cdr3_nt: TGTGCCAGCAGCCTCCCGGGACGAAACACCATATATTTT

d_call: -
j_call: TRBJ1-5
v_call: TRBV28
clone_size: -
cdr3_aa: CASTLGIRPTANQPQHF
cdr3_nt: TGTGCCAGCACCTTAGGGATCCGACCGACAGCTAATCAGCCCCAGCATTTT

d_call: -
j_call: TRBJ2-7
v_call: TRBV20-1
clone_size: -
cdr3_aa: CSASSENYEQYF
cdr3_nt: TGCAGTGCTAGTAGCGAGAACTACGAGCAGTACTTC

d_call: -
j_call: TRBJ1-1
v_call: TRBV7-2
clone_size: few
cdr3_aa: CASSLQVNTEAFF
cdr3_nt: TGTGCCAGCAGCTTACAGGTGAACACTGAAGCTTTCTTT

d_call: -
j_call: TRBJ1-1
v_call: TRBV30
clone_size: -
cdr3_aa: CAWSVSNRKNTEAFF
cdr3_nt: TGTGCCTGGAGTGTAAGCAACAGGAAAAACACTGAAGCTTTCTTT

d_call: -
j_call: TRBJ2-5
v_call: TRBV5-1
clone_size: -
cdr3_aa: CASSSSGTETQYF
cdr3_nt: TGCGCCAGCAGCTCATCCGGGACAGAGACCCAGTACTTC

d_call: TRBD1
j_call: TRBJ2-2
v_call: TRBV6-6
clone_size: -
cdr3_aa: CASRTGGRGTGELFF
cdr3_nt: TGTGCCAGCAGGACAGGGGGCAGGGGCACCGGGGAGCTGTTTTTT

d_call: -
j_call: TRBJ2-1
v_call: TRBV19
clone_size: once
cdr3_aa: CASSDPPSEQFF
cdr3_nt: TGTGCCAGTTCGGACCCACCCAGTGAGCAGTTCTTC

d_call: TRBD2
j_call: TRBJ2-7
v_call: TRBV9
clone_size: -
cdr3_aa: CASSPWGGSLYEQYF
cdr3_nt: TGTGCCAGCAGCCCGTGGGGGGGGTCGTTGTACGAGCAGTACTTC

d_call: TRBD1
j_call: TRBJ2-3
v_call: TRBV29-1
clone_size: -
cdr3_aa: CSVSVGQGTDTQYF
cdr3_nt: TGCAGCGTTTCTGTGGGACAGGGGACAGATACGCAGTATTTT

d_call: -
j_call: TRBJ1-1
v_call: TRBV5-6
clone_size: -
cdr3_aa: CASSFRDGVTEAFF
cdr3_nt: TGTGCCAGCAGCTTCAGGGACGGGGTCACTGAAGCTTTCTTT

d_call: TRBD2
j_call: TRBJ2-7
v_call: TRBV7-2
clone_size: once
cdr3_aa: CASSQGLAGSTKQYF
cdr3_nt: TGTGCCAGCAGCCAGGGACTAGCGGGATCTACGAAGCAGTACTTC

d_call: TRBD1
j_call: TRBJ2-3
v_call: TRBV3-1/TRBV3-2
clone_size: -
cdr3_aa: CASSPQGADTQYF
cdr3_nt: TGTGCCAGCAGCCCTCAGGGGGCGGATACGCAGTATTTT

d_call: -
j_call: TRBJ1-1
v_call: TRBV10-3
clone_size: -
cdr3_aa: CAISDGGNTEAFF
cdr3_nt: TGTGCCATCAGTGACGGGGGAAACACTGAAGCTTTCTTT

d_call: TRBD1
j_call: TRBJ2-1
v_call: TRBV28
clone_size: -
cdr3_aa: CASSQSGTGGGEQFF
cdr3_nt: TGTGCCAGCAGCCAATCCGGGACAGGGGGCGGTGAGCAGTTCTTC

d_call: -
j_call: TRBJ1-5
v_call: TRBV27
clone_size: -
cdr3_aa: CASSTTPIQGAQPQHF
cdr3_nt: TGTGCCAGCAGTACGACACCTATACAGGGAGCTCAGCCCCAGCATTTT

d_call: -
j_call: TRBJ1-2
v_call: TRBV12-3/TRBV12-4
clone_size: -
cdr3_aa: CASSSRPNYGYTF
cdr3_nt: TGTGCCAGCAGTTCCAGGCCTAACTATGGCTACACCTTC

d_call: -
j_call: TRBJ2-1
v_call: TRBV6-2/TRBV6-3
clone_size: -
cdr3_aa: CASSYYRTQGNEQFF
cdr3_nt: TGTGCCAGCAGTTACTATAGAACCCAGGGCAATGAGCAGTTCTTC